A single sample is the source of the 19 T cell receptor beta chains below, sequenced in a study of molecular identifiers for immune sequencing clone quantification listed by TCRdb under 2018. Libraries came from PCR. Sequencer: NextSeq 500. TCRdb redid the processing of the public reads, applying fastp at Q25 and MiXCR, and retained in-frame beta chains. For every CDR3 protein sequence, its rows merge into one entry that carries the most common genes and DNA. Recorded for this sample are roughly 320,000 distinct CDR3 sequences; over 20% of them occurred a single time. The ten biggest clones cover around 0.7% of the sample. Sequenced material: naive CD8+ T cells from blood, with Jurkat cell RNA spiked in. The intended sense of this specimen's cell subset or site label: FACS-sorted CD8+CD4-CCR7+CD45RA+ naive T cells. The receptors originated from a human donor in good health. Some libraries in this study had Jurkat cell RNA spiked in.

To note about this clonotype: A much larger clone sits a single nucleotide away, making a read error possible. V is TRBV12-3 or TRBV12-4 and J is TRBJ2-7, with TRBD2 matching 8 bases. The CDR3 spans 15 residues. With 8 bases clipped from V and 5 bases from J, the junction kept 14 bases outside the gene matches. The CDR3 DNA sequence: TGTGCCAGCGGTCCGCCGGGACTAGTGTCGGACGAGCAGTACTTC. This gives the protein CASGPPGLVSDEQYF.

This clonotype was counted once. This may be a read error: a much more frequent sequence differs by one nucleotide. This CDR3 is missing its conserved last phenylalanine or tryptophan, likely due to a read error. This sequence joins TRBV6-5 and TRBJ2-7, with 7 bases matching TRBD2. The length of the CDR3 is 13 residues. Germline V gives CDR1 MNHEY, CDR2 SVGAGI. Trimming took 7 bases from V and 2 from J; bases not matched to a gene: 5. CDR3 DNA: TGTGCCAGCACGGGGGGTGCCACCTACGAGCAGTACTCC. As protein: CASTGGATYEQYS.

This chain connects TRBV2 to TRBJ1-4, with D unclear. Germline V gene lookup returns CDR1 SNHLY and CDR2 FYNNEI. This CDR3 has 18 amino acids. With 11 bases removed from V and 2 bases from J, the gap between germline ends came to 27 bases. The CDR3 nucleotides read TGTGCCCGCGGTGCCCGGCGGGAGGGTCTAGGGACTAATGAAAAACTGTTTTTT. Translation gives CARGARREGLGTNEKLFF.

This clonotype showed up many times. J is TRBJ2-7 and V is TRBV14; no definite D call. The germline CDR1 and CDR2 sequences are SGHDN and FVKESK. Trimming took 3 bases from V and 3 from J, leaving 3 bases between them. The CDR3 has 11 residues. For the CDR3, the DNA is TGTGCCAGCAGCCACCACTACGAGCAGTACTTC. Encoded protein: CASSHHYEQYF.

This clonotype was picked up many times. The CDR3: CASSTWHAVTDTQYF. CDR3 nucleotides: TGTGCCAGCAGCACCTGGCACGCTGTTACAGATACGCAGTATTTT. The chain employs TRBV7-2 and TRBJ2-3; no clear D. The V and J ends lost 5 bases and 3 bases respectively, with 15 bases between them. CDR3 length: 15 amino acids. Germline V lookup: CDR1 SGHTA, CDR2 FQGNSA. Drawing the rest from reference TRBV7-2 and TRBJ2-3, the complete variable domain is GAGVSQSPSNKVTEKGKDVELRCDPISGHTALYWYRQSLGQGLEFLIYFQGNSAPDKSGLPSDRFSAERTGGSVSTLTIQRTQQEDSAVYLCASSTWHAVTDTQYFGPGTRLTVL.

Concerning this clonotype itself: At one of its ends the junction is not consistent with the germline gene, which may arise from a read error. This chain connects TRBV20-1 to TRBJ2-2, with 7 bases matching TRBD1. CDR3 length: 15 residues. The V gene's germline CDR1 is DFQATT and CDR2 SNEGSKA (reference sequence). This chain's CDR3 is CSARERGLNTGEQFF. CDR3 nucleotides: TGCAGTGCTAGAGAAAGGGGGCTGAACACCGGGGAGCAGTTTTTT.

This clonotype was observed a handful of times. V usage is TRBV12-3 or TRBV12-4 and J usage is TRBJ1-1; TRBD1 matches at 9 bases. The CDR3 consists of 14 residues. Losses at the gene ends were 6 bases for V and 6 bases for J; bases not matched to a gene: 8. CDR3 amino acids: CASRKQGALPEAFF. CDR3 nucleotide sequence: TGTGCCAGCAGAAAACAGGGGGCCCTTCCTGAAGCTTTCTTT.

By sample fraction, this clonotype is medium-sized. A junction boundary mismatches the germline segment, possibly from a read error. The chain links TRBV9 to TRBJ2-7; possible D gene TRBD2, 7 bases. This CDR3 has 15 amino acids. CDR1 is SGDLS and CDR2 is YYNGEE in the germline V gene. CDR3: CASSGPSGGSSEQYF. CDR3 sequence (DNA): TGTGCCAGCAGCGGCCCCTCGGGGGGCTCCTCCGAGCAGTACTTC.

This clonotype was picked up many times. The rearrangement uses TRBV2 and TRBJ2-3; the match to TRBD2 covers 11 bases. Trimming took 2 bases from V and 0 from J; bases not matched to a gene: 4. CDR3 size: 17 residues. CDR1 is SNHLY and CDR2 is FYNNEI in the germline V gene. CDR3 in amino acids: CASSETRLAGSTDTQYF. CDR3 DNA sequence: TGTGCCAGCAGTGAAACGAGACTAGCGGGAAGCACAGATACGCAGTATTTT.

V gene TRBV10-3 combines with J gene TRBJ1-1; D remains unclear. CDR1 ENHRY and CDR2 SYGVKD come from the germline V gene. CDR3 length: 12 residues. Trimming took 6 bases from V and 4 from J, leaving 9 bases between them. CDR3 sequence reads: CAIRDRSTEAFF. The CDR3 DNA sequence: TGTGCCATCAGGGATAGGAGCACTGAAGCTTTCTTT.

A word on this clonotype: A much larger clone differs from this one at a single base, so this may be a read error. The chain is built from TRBV7-3 and TRBJ1-2; D is uncertain. The CDR3 consists of 14 residues. CDR1 is SGHTA and CDR2 is FQGTGA in the germline V gene. The germline V and J ends were trimmed by 5 bases and 4 bases, with 14 bases remaining between them. This CDR3 reads CASSHSEAPYGYTF. The CDR3 DNA reads TGTGCCAGCAGCCACTCTGAAGCCCCCTATGGCTACACCTTC.

The J gene is TRBJ2-7, the V gene TRBV29-1, with 13 positions matching TRBD2. The V gene end was trimmed by 5 bases and the J gene end by 9 bases; junction bases not matched to a gene: 19. The CDR3 spans 17 residues. CDR1 and CDR2 (germline): SQVTM, ANQGSEA. The CDR3: CSVRGDPGLAGPTGQYF. In nucleotides, the CDR3 is TGCAGCGTTCGGGGTGATCCGGGACTAGCGGGACCTACGGGGCAGTACTTC.

The chain has TRBV11-2 and TRBJ2-1; D ambiguous. CDR3 size: 11 residues. V lost 4 bases to trimming and J lost 8 bases, with 6 bases between them. The germline gives CDR1 SGHAT, CDR2 FQNNGV. CDR3 in DNA: TGTGCCAGCAGCTCTTATGATGAGCAGTTCTTC. Translating it yields CASSSYDEQFF.

This clonotype was detected ten times or more. This rearrangement joins TRBV2 to TRBJ2-3; TRBD2 might be the D (5 bases). The germline V gene has CDR1 SNHLY and CDR2 FYNNEI. Trimming took 8 bases from V and 1 from J, leaving 7 bases between them. This CDR3 is built from 12 residues. The CDR3 region is CASLSGTDTQYF. The CDR3 region has the DNA TGTGCCAGCCTTAGCGGCACAGATACGCAGTATTTT.

The V and J genes are TRBV4-3 and TRBJ2-1; no clear D. Trimming pared 1 base from V and 4 bases from J, leaving 14 bases between. The CDR3 contains 16 residues. The germline CDR1 and CDR2 sequences are LGHNA and YSLEER. CDR3 DNA sequence: TGCGCCAGCAGCCAAGGGGGAAGAGAAGCATACAATGAGCAGTTCTTC. It codes for CASSQGGREAYNEQFF.

The CDR3 loop is CASSLGIGGINYEQYF. The CDR3 DNA follows: TGTGCCAGCAGCTTAGGCATAGGGGGAATTAACTACGAGCAGTACTTC. This chain joins TRBV11-2 and TRBJ2-7, with D maybe TRBD1 (6 bases). The CDR3 spans 16 residues. Germline V gene lookup returns CDR1 SGHAT and CDR2 FQNNGV. V was shortened by 1 base and J by 3 bases, with 16 bases between the two germline ends.

Many counts were recorded for this clonotype. This chain uses TRBV27 with TRBJ1-2; a possible D gene is TRBD1 (5 bases). Germline values: CDR1 MNHEY, CDR2 SMNVEV (reference sequence). This CDR3 is 13 amino acids long. V dropped 0 bases and J dropped 7 bases, with 9 bases sitting between them. The chain's CDR3 is CASSLSGALGYTF. The CDR3 bases are TGTGCCAGCAGTTTATCAGGGGCCCTTGGCTACACCTTC.

The chain employs TRBV6-2 or TRBV6-3 and TRBJ2-7; D possibly matches TRBD1 or TRBD2 (5 bases each). Germline CDR1 is MNHEY and CDR2 is SVGEGT. Trimming removed 2 bases at V and 1 base at J, with 15 bases between. This CDR3 is 16 amino acids long. CDR3 amino acids: CASSYPPGTESYEQYF. The CDR3 coding sequence is TGTGCCAGCAGTTACCCCCCCGGGACCGAGTCCTACGAGCAGTACTTC.

V usage is TRBV4-1 and J usage is TRBJ1-5; no reliable D call. V was trimmed by 4 bases and J by 0 bases, leaving 7 bases between them. This CDR3 region has 14 residues. From germline, CDR1 is MGHRA and CDR2 YSYEKL. This chain's CDR3 is CASSPANSNQPQHF. In nucleotides, the CDR3 is TGCGCCAGCAGCCCCGCTAATAGCAATCAGCCCCAGCATTTT.